These 27 T cell receptor beta chains share one sample of origin, sequenced in a study of regulatory T cells in long-lasting Graves disease. Stated time point: persistent/refractory GD, antithyroid drugs over 5 years with positive TRAb. The TCR library was prepared using RNA isolated from PBMCs. CDR3-region Arm-PCR and iRepertoire HTBI primers produced the TCR beta libraries. MiXCR, applied by TCRdb to the multiplex PCR reads, yields one record per CDR3 protein. The table lists about 460,000 distinct CDR3 sequences, under 25% of them singletons, with around 13% in the top ten. Sequencing was performed on peripheral blood mononuclear cells (PBMCs), taken when the disease was refractory, from a patient treated with antithyroid drugs. The receptors here all came from a female donor with Graves disease.

This clonotype was seen at least ten times. CDR3 sequence: CASSLTGASNQPQHF. CDR3 bases: TGTGCCAGCAGCTTAACAGGAGCTAGCAATCAGCCCCAGCATTTT. The chain is built from TRBV7-2 and TRBJ1-5, with D perhaps matching TRBD1 (5 bases). Trimming cost V 2 bases and J 0 bases, with 8 bases left between them. The CDR3 runs to 15 residues. CDR1 and CDR2 (germline): SGHTA, FQGNSA.

This clonotype was counted between two and nine times. The chain has TRBV7-2 and TRBJ1-5, with 7 bases that match TRBD1. V lost 5 bases and J lost 7; bases outside the gene matches: 8. Per the germline V gene, CDR1 is SGHTA and CDR2 is FQGNSA. The CDR3 consists of 14 residues. This chain's CDR3 is CASSPQGTEQPQHF. In nucleotides, the CDR3 is TGTGCCAGCAGCCCACAGGGGACCGAACAGCCCCAGCATTTT.

V and J are TRBV5-1 and TRBJ1-1; no definite D call. V lost 0 bases, J lost 3 bases, and 6 bases lay in between. This CDR3 is built from 13 residues. Germline CDR1 reads SGHRS; CDR2 reads YFSETQ. DNA of the CDR3: TGCGCCAGCAGCTTGGTGCCAGACACTGAAGCTTTCTTT. Its protein product is CASSLVPDTEAFF.

The rearrangement joins TRBV5-1 to TRBJ2-5, with no clear D. Trimming shortened V by 4 bases and J by 3 bases, and 13 bases separated the two germline ends. Germline V lookup: CDR1 SGHRS, CDR2 YFSETQ. The CDR3 has 14 residues. The CDR3 is CASSLRGEKETQYF. CDR3 nucleotides: TGCGCCAGCAGCCTCAGAGGAGAGAAAGAGACCCAGTACTTC.

This clonotype was seen at least ten times. The chain uses TRBV12-3 or TRBV12-4 and TRBJ2-6; TRBD1 matches at 9 bases. This CDR3 has 16 amino acids. Losses at the gene ends were 7 bases for V and 0 bases for J; bases not matched to a gene: 4. CDR3 in amino acids: CASTAGQGSGANVLTF. The CDR3, as DNA: TGTGCCAGCACCGCGGGACAGGGCTCTGGGGCCAACGTCCTGACTTTC.

There are many counts of this clonotype. The chain is built from TRBV29-1 and TRBJ1-1; D not certain. In germline, CDR1 is SQVTM, CDR2 ANQGSEA. The CDR3 is 12 residues long. V dropped 6 bases and J dropped 3 bases, with 11 bases sitting between them. The CDR3 sequence is CSVEQRDTEAFF. The CDR3 nucleotides are TGCAGCGTGGAACAGAGAGACACTGAAGCTTTCTTT.

This clonotype was counted ten times or more. The rearrangement links TRBV29-1 to TRBJ2-7; TRBD2 matches 7 bases. Looked up from germline, CDR1 is SQVTM and CDR2 is ANQGSEA. The CDR3 loop spans 13 amino acids. V lost 3 bases and J lost 3; bases outside the gene matches: 5. The chain's CDR3 is CSVEGGRDYEQYF. CDR3 sequence (DNA): TGCAGCGTTGAGGGCGGGAGAGACTACGAGCAGTACTTC.

CDR3 in amino acids: CASSLDRAGTQYF. CDR3 DNA sequence: TGTGCCAGCAGCTTAGACAGGGCAGGTACGCAGTATTTT. V is TRBV7-2 and J is TRBJ2-3, with D maybe TRBD1 (6 bases). This CDR3 is built from 13 residues. Germline V gene lookup returns CDR1 SGHTA and CDR2 FQGNSA. V lost 1 base and J 8 bases, leaving 10 bases between the germline ends.

This chain joins TRBV7-2 and TRBJ1-1; D possibly corresponds to TRBD1 (6 bases). Germline values: CDR1 SGHTA, CDR2 FQGNSA. The V end was cut by 5 bases, the J end by 11 bases, with 21 bases between. The CDR3 spans 14 residues. The CDR3 coding sequence is TGTGCCAGCAGCCCGAGGGGGACCGCTAGCGTGGCTTTCTTT. Translating gives CASSPRGTASVAFF.

This clonotype was detected many times. This chain connects TRBV27 to TRBJ1-5; TRBD1 matches 7 bases. CDR3 size: 14 residues. The ends lost 4 bases at V and 6 bases at J; junction bases unmatched: 6. CDR1 and CDR2 (germline): MNHEY, SMNVEV (reference sequence). The CDR3 region is CASSYRGGSQPQHF. In DNA, the CDR3 is TGTGCCAGCAGTTACAGGGGAGGTAGTCAGCCCCAGCATTTT.

This clonotype has a handful of counts. The V call is TRBV10-3, the J call TRBJ1-4, with D perhaps TRBD1 (5 bases). Germline CDR1 ENHRY, CDR2 SYGVKD. Trimming cost V 2 bases and J 8 bases, with 12 bases left between them. The CDR3 consists of 14 residues. CDR3 sequence: CAISERDLGEKLFF. CDR3 nucleotide sequence: TGTGCCATCAGTGAGCGGGACTTGGGAGAAAAACTGTTTTTT.

There are many counts of this clonotype. The chain combines TRBV7-3 with TRBJ2-5; TRBD1 might be the D (6 bases). This CDR3 is built from 15 residues. The V and J ends lost 4 bases and 0 bases respectively, with 12 bases between them. CDR1 is SGHTA, CDR2 FQGTGA, per germline. The CDR3 nucleotides are TGTGCCAGCAGCTCCTCCGGGACACACCAAGAGACCCAGTACTTC. Its translation is CASSSSGTHQETQYF.

This clonotype was seen only a few times. V and J are TRBV9 and TRBJ1-1; 8 bases are shared with TRBD1. V trimming: 4 bases; J trimming: 6 bases; junction bases outside the gene matches: 11. The CDR3 sequence is 15 residues long. Germline V lookup: CDR1 SGDLS, CDR2 YYNGEE. The CDR3 nucleotides read TGTGCCAGCAGCCAGACGCCGGGACAGGACGCTGAAGCTTTCTTT. The encoded protein is CASSQTPGQDAEAFF.

This clonotype was recorded many times. The chain couples TRBV27 to TRBJ2-7; 10 positions agree with TRBD2. The ends lost 2 bases at V and 2 bases at J; junction bases unmatched: 3. The CDR3 runs to 15 residues. The germline CDR1 and CDR2 sequences are MNHEY and SMNVEV (reference sequence). The CDR3 here is CASSLGSGGTYEQYF. The CDR3 coding sequence is TGTGCCAGCAGTTTAGGTAGCGGGGGGACCTACGAGCAGTACTTC.

This clonotype was counted many times. This chain links TRBV28 with TRBJ2-7, with no clear D. CDR3 length: 12 residues. V lost 6 bases to trimming and J lost 3 bases, with 9 bases between them. Germline V CDR1 and CDR2: MDHEN, SYDVKM. CDR3 residues: CASRSQSYEQYF. The CDR3 DNA follows: TGTGCCAGCAGATCACAGAGCTACGAGCAGTACTTC. The variable domain in full, with the rest retrieved from reference TRBV28 and TRBJ2-7, is DVKVTQSSRYLVKRTGEKVFLECVQDMDHENMFWYRQDPGLGLRLIYFSYDVKMKEKGDIPEGYSVSREKKERFSLILESASTNQTSMYLCASRSQSYEQYFGPGTRLTVT.

This clonotype was observed a few times. This chain connects TRBV9 to TRBJ2-7; 7 nucleotides agree with TRBD2. The CDR3 runs to 15 residues. Germline V gene sequence: CDR1 SGDLS, CDR2 YYNGEE. Trimming removed 3 bases from V and 2 bases from J; junction bases left unmatched: 8. The CDR3 here is CASSASAGAAYEQYF. CDR3 bases: TGTGCCAGCAGCGCGTCCGCGGGAGCCGCCTACGAGCAGTACTTC.

This clonotype was counted at least ten times. This sequence joins TRBV28 and TRBJ1-1; D not resolved. The CDR3 is made up of 15 amino acids. The germline gives CDR1 MDHEN, CDR2 SYDVKM. V was shortened by 2 bases and J by 1 base, with 11 bases between the two germline ends. This CDR3 is CASSLLLGSNTEAFF. CDR3 nucleotides: TGTGCCAGCAGTTTACTATTGGGATCGAACACTGAAGCTTTCTTT. Based on the CDR3 plus reference TRBV28 and TRBJ1-1, the full variable domain is DVKVTQSSRYLVKRTGEKVFLECVQDMDHENMFWYRQDPGLGLRLIYFSYDVKMKEKGDIPEGYSVSREKKERFSLILESASTNQTSMYLCASSLLLGSNTEAFFGQGTRLTVV.

In this sample, this clonotype turned up many times. The chain carries TRBV12-3 or TRBV12-4 and TRBJ2-7; TRBD1 matches 11 bases. This CDR3 is built from 14 residues. V shed 5 bases, J shed 5 bases, and the junction held 5 bases outside the gene matches. The chain's CDR3 is CASSPWTGGDEQYF. The DNA for the CDR3 is TGTGCCAGCAGTCCATGGACAGGGGGCGACGAGCAGTACTTC.

Turning to this clonotype: The junction does not match germline at one end; this may be a read error. The rearrangement uses TRBV12-5 and TRBJ2-5; 8 bases are a match to TRBD2. The length of the CDR3 is 13 residues. From germline, CDR1 is LGHNT and CDR2 FRNRAP. The DNA of the CDR3 is TGTGCTAGTGTTAGCGGGGCTGGAGAGACCCAGTGCTTC. Its protein product is CASVSGAGETQCF.

To note about this clonotype: A much more abundant neighbour one base away suggests this may be a read error. V is TRBV7-3 and J is TRBJ2-5; the match to TRBD2 covers 12 bases. J was trimmed by 2 bases and V by 5 bases; bases with no gene match: 3. CDR1 and CDR2 (germline): SGHTA, FQGTGA. This CDR3 region has 15 residues. The CDR3 sequence: CASSRTSGTQETQYF. The CDR3 bases are TGTGCCAGCAGCCGGACTAGCGGGACACAAGAGACCCAGTACTTC.

The sample holds many counts of this clonotype. This chain links TRBV7-2 with TRBJ2-7, with 9 bases fitting TRBD2. CDR3 length: 15 amino acids. Germline V gene sequence: CDR1 SGHTA, CDR2 FQGNSA. V was clipped by 5 bases and J by 3 bases; unmatched bases: 8. CDR3 amino acids: CASSRLAGDNYEQYF. The CDR3 DNA reads as TGTGCCAGCAGCCGCTTAGCGGGGGACAACTACGAGCAGTACTTC.

This clonotype was seen many times. V is TRBV6-5 and J is TRBJ1-2; D might be TRBD1 (5 bases). The ends were cut back, 2 bases at V and 4 bases at J, with 11 bases in the middle. Germline loops: CDR1 MNHEY, CDR2 SVGAGI. This CDR3 comprises 14 residues. In DNA, the CDR3 is TGTGCCAGCAGTTACGGTGAGGGGACCTATGGCTACACCTTC. Its translation: CASSYGEGTYGYTF.

This sequence joins TRBV9 and TRBJ1-1; tentative D call: TRBD1 (5 bases). The germline V gene has CDR1 SGDLS and CDR2 YYNGEE. The CDR3 has 16 amino acids. Trimming stripped 0 bases from V and 0 bases from J, with 12 bases between. The CDR3 region has the DNA TGTGCCAGCAGCGTAGCTCCAGGGCCGCTGAACACTGAAGCTTTCTTT. It translates to CASSVAPGPLNTEAFF.

This clonotype appeared many times. The chain joins TRBV6-2 or TRBV6-3 to TRBJ2-6; 7 bases align to TRBD1. Germline values: CDR1 MNHEY, CDR2 SVGEGT. V was clipped by 4 bases and J by 3 bases; unmatched bases: 6. This CDR3 region has 16 residues. The CDR3 is CASSSTGYGGANVLTF. The CDR3 DNA reads TGTGCCAGCAGTTCGACAGGGTACGGTGGGGCCAACGTCCTGACTTTC.

There are a few counts of this clonotype. This rearrangement joins TRBV9 to TRBJ2-1; 8 bases are a match to TRBD2. Per germline, CDR1 SGDLS and CDR2 YYNGEE. The CDR3 runs 16 residues. V shed 3 bases, J shed 4 bases, and the junction held 9 bases outside the gene matches. CDR3 DNA: TGTGCCAGCAGCGCCAGCCTTCTAGCGGGTTACAATGAGCAGTTCTTC. The encoded protein is CASSASLLAGYNEQFF.

This clonotype was observed a single time. This chain joins TRBV7-3 and TRBJ2-1; TRBD2 matches 9 bases. This CDR3 comprises 14 residues. Germline V lookup: CDR1 SGHTA, CDR2 FQGTGA. V lost 6 bases to trimming and J lost 12 bases; unmatched junction nucleotides: 12. The CDR3 sequence: CASSSLAGSQGQFF. CDR3 nucleotides: TGTGCCAGCAGTTCTCTAGCGGGATCCCAGGGGCAGTTCTTC.

This clonotype was seen more than once but under ten times. This chain connects TRBV13 to TRBJ1-6, with D unresolved. V lost 0 bases to trimming and J lost 7 bases, with 10 bases between them. The CDR3 is made up of 15 amino acids. Germline-derived CDR1 and CDR2 are PRHDT and FYEKMQ (reference sequence). The CDR3 DNA reads as TGTGCCAGCAGCTTAGGGACGGCTGTAAATTCACCCCTCCACTTT. It specifies CASSLGTAVNSPLHF. Supplemented by reference TRBV13 and TRBJ1-6, the full variable domain reads AAGVIQSPRHLIKEKRETATLKCYPIPRHDTVYWYQQGPGQDPQFLISFYEKMQSDKGSIPDRFSAQQFSDYHSELNMSSLELGDSALYFCASSLGTAVNSPLHFGNGTRLTVT.